Each of the 15 T cell receptor beta chains below was sequenced from the same sample in a study of T cell responses to AZD1222 COVID-19 vaccine. Sequencing was performed with immunoSEQ multiplex PCR; in TCRdb, only in-frame clones are kept and a portion is missing. Altogether some 120,000 clones are present, about 89% being singletons, with the ten largest covering roughly 10%. This material consisted of peripheral blood, taken on day 0 of MenACWY control vaccination. These receptors all come from an adult in good health.

The gene calls are TRBV28 and TRBJ1-1, with D maybe TRBD1 (5 bases). The CDR3 length is 12 residues. Per germline, CDR1 MDHEN and CDR2 SYDVKM. V lost 3 bases, J lost 8 bases, and 10 bases lay in between. This CDR3 reads CASSFSRTEAFF. CDR3 bases: TGTGCCAGCAGTTTCAGTAGGACAGAAGCTTTCTTT. The whole variable domain, filled in from reference TRBV28 and TRBJ1-1, reads DVKVTQSSRYLVKRTGEKVFLECVQDMDHENMFWYRQDPGLGLRLIYFSYDVKMKEKGDIPEGYSVSREKKERFSLILESASTNQTSMYLCASSFSRTEAFFGQGTRLTVV.

The chain is built from TRBV7-9 and TRBJ1-2, with a weak D call TRBD1 (5 bases). This CDR3 is built from 12 residues. The germline V gene has CDR1 SEHNR and CDR2 FQNEAQ (reference sequence). V lost 8 bases to trimming and J lost 3 bases, with 10 bases between them. CDR3 region: CASGPGDYGYTF. CDR3 bases: TGTGCCAGCGGCCCGGGGGACTATGGCTACACCTTC.

This clone has a handful of counts. V usage is TRBV6-5 and J usage is TRBJ2-7; D perhaps matches TRBD2 (5 bases). The germline V gene encodes CDR1 MNHEY and CDR2 SVGAGI. The CDR3 loop spans 14 amino acids. V was shortened by 2 bases and J by 3 bases, with 11 bases between the two germline ends. CDR3 sequence reads: CASSYADSSYEQYF. As DNA, the CDR3 is TGTGCCAGCAGTTACGCGGACTCCAGCTACGAGCAGTACTTC.

The chain links TRBV6-5 to TRBJ1-2; D is perhaps TRBD1 (6 bases). Germline V gene lookup returns CDR1 MNHEY and CDR2 SVGAGI. V was trimmed by 7 bases and J by 5 bases, leaving 11 bases between them. The CDR3 is 12 amino acids. The DNA for the CDR3 is TGTGCCAGCACCGAGACAGGTTATGGCTACACCTTC. Translating gives CASTETGYGYTF.

V and J are TRBV28 and TRBJ1-2; 7 nucleotides align to TRBD1. V shed 6 bases and J 2 bases; nucleotides not matched to a gene: 6. The CDR3 length is 14 residues. Looked up from germline, CDR1 is MDHEN and CDR2 is SYDVKM. CDR3 sequence (DNA): TGTGCCAGCAGCGGGACAGCCTCAAACTATGGCTACACCTTC. This encodes CASSGTASNYGYTF.

The rearrangement joins TRBV29-1 to TRBJ1-1; no firm D call. The germline CDR1 and CDR2 sequences are SQVTM and ANQGSEA. V gave up 7 bases and J gave up 0 bases, with 12 bases separating them. The CDR3 consists of 13 residues. CDR3 in amino acids: CSGSGRLNTEAFF. CDR3 nucleotides: TGCAGCGGGAGTGGACGGTTGAACACTGAAGCTTTCTTT.

The chain recombines TRBV4-1 with TRBJ2-6, with D perhaps assigned TRBD1 or TRBD2 (5 bases each). Trimming removed 1 base from V and 2 bases from J, with 9 bases in between. This CDR3 has 16 residues. The germline CDR1 and CDR2 sequences are MGHRA and YSYEKL. CDR3 amino acids: CASSQGGAPGANVLTF. The CDR3 nucleotides read TGCGCCAGCAGCCAAGGAGGGGCGCCTGGGGCCAACGTCCTGACTTTC.

The genes are TRBV27 and TRBJ2-7, with TRBD2 matching 12 bases. Germline loops: CDR1 MNHEY, CDR2 SMNVEV (reference sequence). The length of the CDR3 is 18 residues. With 5 bases clipped from V and 0 bases from J, the junction kept 11 bases outside the gene matches. Here the CDR3 DNA reads TGTGCCAGCAGTACTACGACTAGCGGGAGTACCCTCTCCTACGAGCAGTACTTC. It yields the protein CASSTTTSGSTLSYEQYF.

The count of this clone is one. CDR3 nucleotide sequence: TGTGCCAGCAGCTTTTCGCACTCTGGCTACACCTTC. Amino acids: CASSFSHSGYTF. The chain links TRBV7-8 to TRBJ1-2; D gene unclear. Germline values: CDR1 SGHVS, CDR2 FQNEAQ. This CDR3 region has 12 residues. Trimming removed 3 bases from V and 7 bases from J, with 9 bases in between. The full variable domain, in which reference TRBV7-8 and TRBJ1-2 provide the parts outside the CDR3, is GAGVSQSPRYKVAKRGQDVALRCDPISGHVSLFWYQQALGQGPEFLTYFQNEAQLDKSGLPSDRFFAERPEGSVSTLKIQRTQQEDSAVYLCASSFSHSGYTFGSGTRLTVV.

V is TRBV4-1 and J is TRBJ2-7; 8 bases map to TRBD2. Losses at the gene ends were 3 bases for V and 3 bases for J; bases not matched to a gene: 13. Germline V gives CDR1 MGHRA, CDR2 YSYEKL. The CDR3 is 17 residues long. The CDR3: CASSQGPIREGSYEQYF. In DNA, the CDR3 is TGCGCCAGCAGCCAGGGGCCGATACGGGAGGGGAGCTACGAGCAGTACTTC.

The DNA for the CDR3 is TGTGCCAGCAGCTTAGAACAGGGGGGGACTAGCGGGATCTACGAGCAGTACTTC. This gives the protein CASSLEQGGTSGIYEQYF. J is TRBJ2-7 and V is TRBV11-3, with 13 bases fitting TRBD2. The CDR3 consists of 18 residues. Germline values: CDR1 SGHNT, CDR2 YENEEA. J gave up 3 bases and V 0 bases, and 8 bases lay outside the gene matches.

The chain carries TRBV7-2 and TRBJ2-7; 12 bases are a match to TRBD2. J was trimmed by 2 bases and V by 0 bases; bases with no gene match: 5. Per germline, CDR1 SGHTA and CDR2 FQGNSA. The CDR3 is 17 amino acids. The CDR3 reads CASSLAGTSGSTYEQYF. CDR3 coding DNA: TGTGCCAGCAGCTTAGCGGGGACTAGCGGGTCTACCTACGAGCAGTACTTC.

The CDR3 region is CASSVGGSLNEQYF. In nucleotides, the CDR3 is TGTGCCAGCAGCGTAGGTGGGAGTCTCAACGAGCAGTACTTC. The chain links TRBV9 to TRBJ2-7; D perhaps matches TRBD2 (5 bases). In germline, CDR1 is SGDLS, CDR2 YYNGEE. V was cut by 0 bases and J by 5 bases, with 12 bases left in between. This CDR3 contains 14 residues.

The V and J genes are TRBV10-2 and TRBJ1-4; TRBD1 matches at 9 bases. V trimming: 5 bases; J trimming: 7 bases; junction bases outside the gene matches: 5. The length of the CDR3 is 14 residues. Germline V gives CDR1 WSHSY, CDR2 SAAADI. CDR3 amino acids: CASSKGQGGEKLFF. CDR3 DNA: TGCGCCAGCAGTAAGGGACAGGGTGGTGAAAAACTGTTTTTT.

This clone was counted a single time. The J gene is TRBJ1-2, the V gene TRBV27, with D possibly matching TRBD1 (6 bases). With 3 bases removed from V and 5 bases from J, the gap between germline ends came to 10 bases. The germline gives CDR1 MNHEY, CDR2 SMNVEV (reference sequence). The CDR3 covers 13 residues. This chain's CDR3 is CASSFSTGYGYTF. In DNA form, the CDR3 reads TGTGCCAGCAGTTTTTCTACAGGGTATGGCTACACCTTC.